This paragraph covers one T cell receptor beta chain sequence. Its antigen is currently not known. The record has no base qualities; no much larger clone is one base away. This sample is part of a study of blood T cell repertoires in COVID-19 (dated by TCRdb to between 2020 and 2021). About the study as a whole: Collaborator samples came from the United States, Italy and Spain and covered acute and convalescent phases of COVID-19. The prospective study material was composed of cDNA or gDNA derived from T cells, B-cell-depleted T cells, or PBMCs. Subjects who had been exposed to COVID-19, were actively infected with it, or had recovered from it provided the deeply sampled blood TCRbeta repertoires that made up the dataset. The repertoires were made available in a free public database intended to serve as a resource for research on the immune response to SARS-CoV-2. The samples were drawn from two sources: the first 160 participants of the ongoing ImmuneRACE study, and some 1,300 subjects contributed by 6 global collaborators. The sample metadata nearly always contained a de-identified subject ID, COVID-19 status, age in years and sex. Where available, HLA class I and class II types were taken from metadata supplied by the sample provider and were not determined by assay-based typing.

Findings and caveats that apply to the study as a whole: Clinical and demographic metadata were provided uncurated, with the amount varying by source and participant.

Participants in the prospective study were enrolled through a virtual design, were aged roughly 18 to 100 years, and lived in roughly 25 United States geographic areas. In the prospective study, cohorts were assigned on the basis of participant-reported clinical history obtained from a screening survey and a study questionnaire. For ImmuneRACE Cohort 3, a participant was defined as recovered based on two consecutive negative NP/OP PCR tests, clearance by a healthcare professional, or resolution of symptoms. In the prospective study, whole blood, serum and a nasopharyngeal or oropharyngeal swab were collected from each participant by mobile phlebotomists. Over a roughly two-month period, participants in the prospective study had the option of providing additional blood draws and questionnaires. Before DNA extraction, blood samples from the prospective study were shipped at room temperature or frozen.

TCRbeta CDR3 regions were amplified from genomic DNA using the immunoSEQ Assay, a bias-controlled multiplex PCR. The study's own analysis went as follows. The number of nucleated cells in each sample was estimated from the amplification of reference gene primers within the assay. To quantify the absolute abundance of each unique TCRbeta CDR3 rearrangement, sequence reads were collapsed and filtered. For each sample, productive Simpson clonality was calculated by taking the square root of Simpson's diversity index across productive rearrangements. TCRdb provides this immuneACCESS table in a form limited to in-frame rearrangements. Some clones are lacking; in checked studies, under half of them reflect an unresolved V gene, and why the rest are absent is not known. V, J and clone size derive from that table, while D and trimming were established from the DNA sequence. The sample records some 290,000 clones, approximately 89% of which are singletons. The ten largest clones take up just under 9.5% of the sample.

From the cysteine up to the phenylalanine, the CDR3 has a length of 14 residues. The retained sequence is limited to the CDR3, 42 bases, with the frame set at the first base. Trimming takes 3 bases off V and 5 bases off J; junction bases not matched to a gene: 5. The germline V gene encodes CDR1 SGHDN and CDR2 FVKESK. Sequencing used PBMCs or T cells enriched from blood (not recorded which). This TCR came from a woman in her 30s who had recovered from COVID-19. The chain joins TRBV14 to TRBJ1-1, with TRBD1 identical over 8 junction bases. The DNA sequence reads TGTGCCAGCAGCCACCGACAGGGGTGGACTGAAGCTTTCTTT. Protein translation: CASSHRQGWTEAFF.